A single sample is the source of the 27 T cell receptor beta chains below, sequenced in a study of technical replicates of blood from a few donors. Assay: immunoSEQ multiplex PCR; the TCRdb copy retains only in-frame clones and omits some. The sample has more than 90,000 clones, around 95% seen once. The sample consisted of T cells isolated from PBMCs. The receptor set was obtained from a human donor in good health.

The CDR3 bases are TGTGCCAGCAGGCCAGGGTTTATGAGCAATCAGCCCCAGCATTTT. Protein: CASRPGFMSNQPQHF. The chain has TRBV28 and TRBJ1-5; possible D gene TRBD1, 5 bases. The V gene lost 6 bases and the J gene lost 1 base, with 13 bases spanning the gap. The CDR3 covers 15 residues. The germline CDR1 and CDR2 sequences are MDHEN and SYDVKM.

The chain couples TRBV21-1 to TRBJ1-1. TRBV21-1 is assigned pseudogene status. CDR3 length equals 11 residues. The CDR3 nucleotides are TGTGCCCGAATTGAGGCCACTGAAGCTTTCTTT. This encodes CARIEATEAFF.

The V and J genes are TRBV2 and TRBJ2-1, with D tentatively TRBD2 (7 bases). Deletions cut 4 bases from V and 7 bases from J, with 26 bases between. The length of the CDR3 is 18 residues. Germline CDR1 and CDR2: SNHLY and FYNNEI. CDR3 nucleotides: TGTGCCAGCAGTGCCCGGGGGGCTGATATCTACAGCTGGAATGAGCAGTTCTTC. Amino acids: CASSARGADIYSWNEQFF.

This clone was observed a single time. The gene calls are TRBV4-1 and TRBJ2-1; D gene ambiguous. CDR3 length: 12 residues. Germline assignment: CDR1 MGHRA and CDR2 YSYEKL. V was shortened by 0 bases and J by 10 bases, with 7 bases between the two germline ends. CDR3 sequence: CASSQDTREQFF. The CDR3 DNA sequence: TGCGCCAGCAGCCAAGATACCAGAGAGCAGTTCTTC.

The rearrangement links TRBV14 to TRBJ1-1; D may be TRBD1 (5 bases). The CDR3 extends over 13 amino acids. Germline loops: CDR1 SGHDN, CDR2 FVKESK. With 4 bases removed from V and 1 base from J, the gap between germline ends came to 7 bases. The CDR3, as DNA: TGTGCCAGCAGCCGGGGCCAGAACACTGAAGCTTTCTTT. Its protein product is CASSRGQNTEAFF.

The chain combines TRBV5-8 with TRBJ1-5, with 7 bases fitting TRBD1. Unmatched junction bases numbered 21, after V lost 5 bases and J lost 7 bases. The CDR3 loop spans 18 amino acids. Per germline, CDR1 SGHTS and CDR2 YDEGEE. CDR3 coding DNA: TGTGCCAGCAGTCCGAAACACCAGGGGGTTTTTAACATCCAGCCCCAGCATTTT. Translated, it gives CASSPKHQGVFNIQPQHF.

The chain has TRBV2 and TRBJ2-5, with a possible D match to TRBD1 (5 bases). The CDR3 length is 13 residues. Trimming took off 2 bases at V and 1 base at J, with 5 bases between the two ends. Germline-derived CDR1 and CDR2 are SNHLY and FYNNEI. CDR3 region: CASSEQGQETQYF. CDR3 DNA: TGTGCCAGCAGTGAACAGGGCCAAGAGACCCAGTACTTC.

This rearrangement joins TRBV6-5 to TRBJ2-7; D gene unclear. V was shortened by 0 bases and J by 3 bases, with 6 bases between the two germline ends. The CDR3 sequence is 13 residues long. Germline V gene data show CDR1 as MNHEY and CDR2 as SVGAGI. CDR3 region: CASSYSEDYEQYF. DNA of the CDR3: TGTGCCAGCAGTTACTCAGAGGACTACGAGCAGTACTTC.

The chain employs TRBV12-5 and TRBJ1-2; D remains ambiguous. Trimming pared 5 bases from V and 1 base from J, leaving 5 bases between. CDR3 size: 12 residues. The V gene's germline CDR1 is LGHNT and CDR2 FRNRAP. The CDR3 is CASGPYNYGYTF. Written as DNA, the CDR3 is TGTGCTAGTGGTCCGTATAACTATGGCTACACCTTC.

This chain uses TRBV28 with TRBJ2-7, with D possibly matching TRBD2 (5 bases). Trimming cost V 7 bases and J 3 bases, with 16 bases left between them. The CDR3 spans 14 residues. Germline V CDR1 and CDR2: MDHEN, SYDVKM. CDR3 sequence reads: CASTDGMGYYEQYF. The CDR3 DNA is TGTGCCAGCACAGACGGGATGGGGTACTACGAGCAGTACTTC.

J is TRBJ2-7 and V is TRBV28; TRBD1 might be the D (6 bases). This CDR3 is built from 13 residues. Trimming cost V 3 bases and J 3 bases, with 9 bases left between them. CDR1 is MDHEN, CDR2 SYDVKM, per germline. This CDR3 reads CASSFGGLYEQYF. The CDR3 region has the DNA TGTGCCAGCAGTTTTGGGGGCCTCTACGAGCAGTACTTC.

The chain uses TRBV27 and TRBJ2-7; D gene unclear. The CDR3 is 13 residues long. Trimming took 2 bases from V and 7 from J, leaving 12 bases between them. Germline V gene lookup returns CDR1 MNHEY and CDR2 SMNVEV (reference sequence). CDR3 in amino acids: CASSLIRFGEQYF. The CDR3 DNA sequence: TGTGCCAGCAGTTTAATCAGGTTTGGGGAGCAGTACTTC.

The V call is TRBV5-5, the J call TRBJ1-1; D is perhaps TRBD1 (5 bases). This CDR3 is 14 amino acids long. CDR1 is SGHKS, CDR2 YYEKEE, per germline (reference sequence). The ends were cut back, 2 bases at V and 1 base at J, with 9 bases in the middle. The CDR3 bases are TGTGCCAGCAGCTTTACCGGGGGGAACACTGAAGCTTTCTTT. Its translation: CASSFTGGNTEAFF.

The chain is built from TRBV27 and TRBJ2-7, with no clear D. This CDR3 contains 12 residues. Germline V gives CDR1 MNHEY, CDR2 SMNVEV (reference sequence). V was shortened by 4 bases and J by 6 bases, with 10 bases between the two germline ends. CDR3 sequence (DNA): TGTGCCAGCAGTTCCAATTCAGTCGAGCAGTACTTC. Amino acid sequence: CASSSNSVEQYF.

J is TRBJ1-3 and V is TRBV29-1; no definite D call. Germline V gene data show CDR1 as SQVTM and CDR2 as ANQGSEA. This CDR3 region has 14 residues. Trimming stripped 3 bases from V and 0 bases from J, with 9 bases between. The CDR3 region has the DNA TGCAGCGTTGACCCAGGAACCTCTGGAAACACCATATATTTT. It yields the protein CSVDPGTSGNTIYF.

This chain connects TRBV10-3 to TRBJ2-7, with 8 bases lining up with TRBD1. This CDR3 has 13 residues. The trim removed 2 bases at V and 3 bases at J, leaving 0 bases unmatched. The germline V gene encodes CDR1 ENHRY and CDR2 SYGVKD. In DNA form, the CDR3 reads TGTGCCATCAGTGAGACAGGGGGCTACGAGCAGTACTTC. Its translation is CAISETGGYEQYF.

The chain employs TRBV27 and TRBJ2-1, with 11 bases fitting TRBD2. Germline trimming cut 4 bases from V and 15 bases from J; bases unmatched to any gene: 8. The CDR3 is 13 residues long. Germline assignment: CDR1 MNHEY and CDR2 SMNVEV (reference sequence). CDR3 bases: TGTGCCAGCAGTTGGCGACTAGCGGGAACCCTGTTCTTC. It codes for CASSWRLAGTLFF.

CDR3: CASSLQLSSTDTQYF. CDR3 in DNA: TGTGCCAGCAGCCTACAGCTTTCGAGCACAGATACGCAGTATTTT. This chain links TRBV14 with TRBJ2-3; D uncertain. V lost 4 bases to trimming and J lost 0 bases, with 11 bases between them. CDR1 SGHDN and CDR2 FVKESK come from the germline V gene. This CDR3 contains 15 residues.

This sequence joins TRBV27 and TRBJ1-5, with TRBD1 as a possible D gene (5 bases). V lost 5 bases and J 4 bases, leaving 15 bases between the germline ends. The CDR3 has 15 amino acids. Germline CDR1 MNHEY, CDR2 SMNVEV (reference sequence). This CDR3 is CASSGGTAVNQPQHF. The CDR3 region has the DNA TGTGCCAGCAGTGGGGGGACCGCGGTTAATCAGCCCCAGCATTTT.

This chain links TRBV27 with TRBJ2-3; D possibly corresponds to TRBD1 (6 bases). Germline V gene data show CDR1 as MNHEY and CDR2 as SMNVEV (reference sequence). V lost 5 bases and J 2 bases, leaving 17 bases between the germline ends. The CDR3 covers 16 residues. CDR3 DNA: TGTGCCAGCAGTAATTCCCGGGGACAATTCACAGATACGCAGTATTTT. It translates to CASSNSRGQFTDTQYF.

Turning to this clone: The junction shows a germline mismatch at one end, possibly a read error. J is TRBJ2-1 and V is TRBV11-2, with 10 bases identical to TRBD1. The germline CDR1 and CDR2 sequences are SGHAT and FQNNGV. This CDR3 region has 11 residues. The CDR3 coding sequence is TGTGCCAGCAGCTCCGGGACAGGGGTGGTCTTC. This sequence encodes CASSSGTGVVF.

The chain is built from TRBV18 and TRBJ2-3; TRBD2 is a possible D gene (5 bases). V lost 0 bases to trimming and J lost 3 bases, with 7 bases between them. CDR1 KGHSH and CDR2 LQKENI come from the germline V gene. The CDR3 length is 14 residues. CDR3 loop: CASSPPEATDTQYF. Written as DNA, the CDR3 is TGTGCCAGCTCACCACCGGAGGCGACAGATACGCAGTATTTT. Full variable domain (rest looked up from reference TRBV18 and TRBJ2-3): NAGVMQNPRHLVRRRGQEARLRCSPMKGHSHVYWYRQLPEEGLKFMVYLQKENIIDESGMPKERFSAEFPKEGPSILRIQQVVRGDSAAYFCASSPPEATDTQYFGPGTRLTVL.

This clone was observed a handful of times. This chain links TRBV29-1 with TRBJ2-3; TRBD1 matches 9 bases. Germline-derived CDR1 and CDR2 are SQVTM and ANQGSEA. The CDR3 is 12 amino acids. J gave up 4 bases and V 7 bases, and 3 bases lay outside the gene matches. In nucleotides, the CDR3 is TGCAGCGGGGGGACAGGGTCAGATACGCAGTATTTT. Translating it yields CSGGTGSDTQYF.

The chain carries TRBV9 and TRBJ2-7; TRBD2 aligns across 8 bases. The germline gives CDR1 SGDLS, CDR2 YYNGEE. The CDR3 extends over 14 amino acids. J gave up 0 bases and V 4 bases, and 3 bases lay outside the gene matches. CDR3 sequence: CASSFSGTSYEQYF. Written as DNA, the CDR3 is TGTGCCAGCAGCTTTAGCGGGACCTCCTACGAGCAGTACTTC.

The gene calls are TRBV27 and TRBJ2-7; TRBD1 is a possible D gene (7 bases). Trimming cost V 6 bases and J 3 bases, with 9 bases left between them. This CDR3 has 12 residues. Germline CDR1 MNHEY, CDR2 SMNVEV (reference sequence). The CDR3 loop reads CASSQGGYEQYF. In DNA, the CDR3 is TGTGCCAGCAGCCAGGGGGGCTACGAGCAGTACTTC.

The rearrangement uses TRBV5-1 and TRBJ2-3; 7 nucleotides agree with TRBD2. Germline V CDR1 and CDR2: SGHRS, YFSETQ. The CDR3 loop spans 14 amino acids. The junction had 4 bases not matched to a gene; V was cut back by 3 bases and J by 3 bases. CDR3 nucleotide sequence: TGCGCCAGCAGCTGGCAGGGAGGGACAGATACGCAGTATTTT. Residues: CASSWQGGTDTQYF.

The V gene is TRBV5-4, the J gene TRBJ1-2, with D hard to call. Germline V gene data show CDR1 as SGHNT and CDR2 as YYREEE (reference sequence). Trimming left V 4 bases short and J 3 bases short, with 10 bases between. CDR3 length: 13 residues. The CDR3, as DNA: TGTGCCAGCAGCAAACAGAGATACTATGGCTACACCTTC. Amino acids: CASSKQRYYGYTF.